This T cell receptor beta chain derives from a study of CD8 T cells in ankylosing spondylitis (dated by TCRdb to the late 2010s). Regarding the research as a whole: To find TCR variants linked to disease, the study profiled T cell receptor beta repertoires in ankylosing spondylitis patients and healthy donors. The full study cohort was made up of under 30 ankylosing spondylitis patients and about a hundred healthy donors. Peripheral blood was sampled, and synovial fluid was additionally collected from ankylosing spondylitis patients. Points the paper makes about the study in general: Some motif variants had previously been reported in the synovial fluid and blood of reactive arthritis patients, which suggests shared mechanisms of disease initiation. The disease-linked clones were reported as significantly enriched in matched synovial fluid samples from ankylosing spondylitis patients. A CD8+ phenotype was shown by the disease-linked clones, which were found at relatively low frequencies in peripheral blood. A TCR beta motif of several highly homologous amino acid variants appeared characteristic of blood from ankylosing spondylitis patients.

In this sample, this clonotype turned up many times. Its antigen is unknown. No base quality values were provided; no much bigger clone lies one nucleotide off. Trimming takes 5 bases from V and 2 bases from J, and the germline ends sit 11 bases apart. Taken from cysteine to phenylalanine, the CDR3 has 13 residues. Only CDR3 DNA is held: 39 bases, read in frame from base 1. CDR1 and CDR2, per the germline V gene, are SGDLS and YYNGEE. The data were produced on an Illumina HiSeq 2500. TCR beta libraries were prepared by quantitative 5'-RACE with molecular barcodes. From the authors' description of their analysis: To identify disease-linked TCR variants, a new computational method was used, one built on a probabilistic model of VDJ rearrangement. TCRdb reprocessing: public reads trimmed at Q25 with fastp, clones called with MiXCR, in-frame beta chains kept. Rows are combined by CDR3 protein, so each entry shows the most common genes and DNA. These V and J calls rely on TCRdb rather than the paper's analysis. For this sample there are about 42,000 distinct CDR3 sequences; roughly 2.5% appear just once. The ten largest clones capture approximately 4.4% of the sample.

Material for sequencing was blood, either unsorted or a sorted T cell fraction (not recorded which). The clonotype originates from a male donor with ankylosing spondylitis or in good health (not recorded which). This chain joins TRBV9 to TRBJ2-7; no confident D gene assignment can be made. The sequenced DNA is TGTGCCAGCAGTGCCACTGCTACCTACGAGCAGTACTTC. Its coded protein is CASSATATYEQYF.